A single sample gave rise to the 13 T cell receptor beta chains below, sequenced in a study of blood T cell repertoires in COVID-19. Sequencing was performed with immunoSEQ multiplex PCR; in TCRdb, only in-frame clones are kept and a portion is missing. Of roughly 350,000 clones in the sample, less than 85% were seen once. Source material: peripheral blood. The origin of the receptors is a woman aged 18 to 35 with acute or convalescent COVID-19.

The gene calls are TRBV18 and TRBJ1-2; 8 positions agree with TRBD1. The CDR3 has 14 amino acids. The junction had 8 bases not matched to a gene; V was cut back by 3 bases and J by 8 bases. CDR1 is KGHSH and CDR2 is LQKENI in the germline V gene. The CDR3 loop is CASSPTGGARGYTF. The CDR3 DNA follows: TGTGCCAGCTCACCTACAGGGGGGGCTCGAGGCTACACCTTC. The variable domain in full, with the rest retrieved from reference TRBV18 and TRBJ1-2, is NAGVMQNPRHLVRRRGQEARLRCSPMKGHSHVYWYRQLPEEGLKFMVYLQKENIIDESGMPKERFSAEFPKEGPSILRIQQVVRGDSAAYFCASSPTGGARGYTFGSGTRLTVV.

The chain uses TRBV7-9 and TRBJ2-7; 7 positions match TRBD1. CDR3 length equals 15 residues. Unmatched junction bases numbered 7, after V lost 5 bases and J lost 0 bases. Germline V lookup: CDR1 SEHNR, CDR2 FQNEAQ (reference sequence). CDR3 in DNA: TGTGCCAGCAGCGTCCGGGACAGCCTCTCCTACGAGCAGTACTTC. Translated: CASSVRDSLSYEQYF.

The chain uses TRBV6-4 and TRBJ1-3; D remains unclear. The germline V and J ends were trimmed by 6 bases and 0 bases, with 15 bases remaining between them. Germline V CDR1 and CDR2: MRHNA, SNTAGT. This CDR3 is 16 amino acids long. The CDR3 DNA is TGTGCCAGCAGGGCTCAACTACACCGCTCTGGAAACACCATATATTTT. It encodes CASRAQLHRSGNTIYF.

V and J are TRBV11-1 and TRBJ2-7; no reliable D call. Germline loops: CDR1 SGHAT, CDR2 FQDESV (reference sequence). This CDR3 spans 13 amino acids. V was trimmed by 3 bases and J by 3 bases, leaving 9 bases between them. DNA of the CDR3: TGTGCCAGCAGCTTCCGCAGTCACTACGAGCAGTACTTC. Its protein is CASSFRSHYEQYF. Full variable domain (missing parts from reference TRBV11-1 and TRBJ2-7): EAEVAQSPRYKITEKSQAVAFWCDPISGHATLYWYRQILGQGPELLVQFQDESVVDDSQLPKDRFSAERLKGVDSTLKIQPAELGDSAMYLCASSFRSHYEQYFGPGTRLTVT.

This chain joins TRBV24-1 and TRBJ2-2, with TRBD2 matching 9 bases. CDR3 size: 17 residues. V trimming: 2 bases; J trimming: 6 bases; junction bases outside the gene matches: 9. Per germline, CDR1 KGHDR and CDR2 SFDVKD. The CDR3 loop is CATSDSRGSGSPGELFF. CDR3 DNA sequence: TGTGCCACCAGTGATTCGAGAGGTAGCGGGAGCCCCGGGGAGCTGTTTTTT.

This clone has just a few counts. This chain links TRBV2 with TRBJ1-2; 8 nucleotides line up with TRBD1. Unmatched junction bases numbered 10, after V lost 6 bases and J lost 7 bases. Per germline, CDR1 SNHLY and CDR2 FYNNEI. The length of the CDR3 is 14 residues. The CDR3 sequence: CASRDRENDAGYTF. The CDR3 DNA reads TGTGCCAGCAGGGACAGGGAAAATGATGCTGGCTACACCTTC.

V gene TRBV18 combines with J gene TRBJ2-5; D not certain. V was clipped by 0 bases and J by 2 bases, with 4 bases between them. The germline gives CDR1 KGHSH, CDR2 LQKENI. This CDR3 contains 13 residues. The DNA of the CDR3 is TGTGCCAGCTCACCACCGAGTCAAGAGACCCAGTACTTC. Translated, it gives CASSPPSQETQYF.

The chain combines TRBV5-1 with TRBJ1-2; 9 bases align to TRBD1. The CDR3 is 15 residues long. Germline values: CDR1 SGHRS, CDR2 YFSETQ. V lost 0 bases and J lost 5; bases outside the gene matches: 5. Written as DNA, the CDR3 is TGCGCCAGCAGCTTGGCCGACAGGGGGGCATATGGCTACACCTTC. This sequence encodes CASSLADRGAYGYTF.

The J gene is TRBJ1-4, the V gene TRBV27, with D possibly TRBD1 on 5 matching bases. CDR1 is MNHEY and CDR2 is SMNVEV in the germline V gene (reference sequence). Trimming shortened V by 5 bases and J by 10 bases, and 17 bases separated the two germline ends. This CDR3 spans 14 amino acids. The CDR3 reads CASSETGPLGKLFF. The CDR3 nucleotides read TGTGCCAGCAGTGAAACAGGCCCGTTGGGAAAACTGTTTTTT.

The chain joins TRBV6-5 to TRBJ2-1, with D hard to call. Trimming took 0 bases from V and 8 from J, leaving 11 bases between them. This CDR3 spans 14 amino acids. Germline-derived CDR1 and CDR2 are MNHEY and SVGAGI. CDR3 coding DNA: TGTGCCAGCAGTTACTCTTCCGCGCGTTATGAGCAGTTCTTC. Translated: CASSYSSARYEQFF.

The chain links TRBV27 to TRBJ2-1, with TRBD2 matching over 11 bases. CDR1 MNHEY and CDR2 SMNVEV come from the germline V gene (reference sequence). The CDR3 is made up of 17 amino acids. V gave up 4 bases and J gave up 2 bases; unmatched junction bases: 7. As DNA, the CDR3 is TGTGCCAGCAGTTCCCCCCTAGCGGGGGGAACCTACAATGAGCAGTTCTTC. Residues: CASSSPLAGGTYNEQFF.

The genes are TRBV5-6 and TRBJ2-7; TRBD2 aligns across 14 bases. V trimming: 4 bases; J trimming: 6 bases; junction bases outside the gene matches: 6. This CDR3 has 15 residues. Germline CDR1 is SGHDT and CDR2 is YYEEEE. The CDR3: CASSQGLAGVSEQYF. The CDR3, as DNA: TGTGCCAGCAGCCAGGGACTAGCGGGAGTATCCGAGCAGTACTTC.

This chain joins TRBV4-1 and TRBJ2-3, with D possibly matching TRBD2 (7 bases). CDR1 and CDR2 (germline): MGHRA, YSYEKL. Trimming left V 0 bases short and J 2 bases short, with 12 bases between. The CDR3 is made up of 16 amino acids. The DNA of the CDR3 is TGCGCCAGCAGCCAAGAGGGGAGGGGGATCACAGATACGCAGTATTTT. This encodes CASSQEGRGITDTQYF.